One sample yielded the 29 T cell receptor beta chains listed below, sequenced in a study of T-cell memory formation after mild COVID-19. Via MiXCR, TCRdb re-called the 5' RACE reads, giving one row per CDR3 protein. The sample consists of about 500,000 distinct CDR3 sequences, about a fifth of them appearing once. What was sequenced was PBMCs or a T cell subset sorted from them (not recorded which). The receptors come from an adult woman who had mild COVID-19 (a few samples of this study predate the infection). Cell type and time point are not known.

This clonotype appeared a few times. The chain recombines TRBV20-1 with TRBJ2-3; D ambiguous. Germline V gene data show CDR1 as DFQATT and CDR2 as SNEGSKA (reference sequence). V lost 0 bases and J lost 3, with 19 bases in between. This CDR3 comprises 17 residues. The CDR3 loop reads CSARDWFGRSRTDTQYF. The DNA for the CDR3 is TGCAGTGCTAGAGATTGGTTCGGGCGATCTCGGACAGATACGCAGTATTTT.

This clonotype has just a few counts. DNA of the CDR3: TGTGCCATCAGTGAGCCTCATAGCGGGCCCTCCTACGAGCAGTACTTC. It translates to CAISEPHSGPSYEQYF. This chain links TRBV10-3 with TRBJ2-7; 7 nucleotides line up with TRBD2. V trimming: 2 bases; J trimming: 0 bases; junction bases outside the gene matches: 7. In germline, CDR1 is ENHRY, CDR2 SYGVKD. This CDR3 has 16 amino acids.

This clonotype came up many times. The chain links TRBV18 to TRBJ2-7, with 8 bases fitting TRBD1. Germline-derived CDR1 and CDR2 are KGHSH and LQKENI. The CDR3 is 16 amino acids. The V segment lost 3 bases and the J segment 2 bases; nucleotides outside the gene matches: 9. CDR3 DNA: TGTGCCAGCTCACCGGGTTCTCAGACAGGGGCCTACGAGCAGTACTTC. This encodes CASSPGSQTGAYEQYF.

Here the CDR3 reads CASSIGRSETQYF. The CDR3, as DNA: TGTGCCAGTAGTATAGGTCGGTCGGAGACCCAGTACTTC. The chain is built from TRBV19 and TRBJ2-5; no clear D gene. The CDR3 has 13 residues. V lost 1 base to trimming and J lost 5 bases, with 8 bases between them. Germline CDR1 and CDR2: LNHDA and SQIVND (reference sequence).

This clonotype was recorded a few times. The V gene is TRBV6-1, the J gene TRBJ1-5; D not resolved. V was clipped by 8 bases and J by 1 base, with 9 bases between them. Germline CDR1 is MNHNS and CDR2 is SASEGT. The length of the CDR3 is 13 residues. In DNA, the CDR3 is TGTGCCAGCGTCAAGGAAAGCAATCAGCCCCAGCATTTT. Its translation: CASVKESNQPQHF.

The chain couples TRBV7-9 to TRBJ2-7; no clear D gene. CDR1 is SEHNR, CDR2 FQNEAQ, per germline (reference sequence). This CDR3 is 12 amino acids long. Trimming pared 5 bases from V and 5 bases from J, leaving 10 bases between. CDR3 DNA sequence: TGTGCCAGCAGCCCACTTGACGACGAGCAGTACTTC. This codes for CASSPLDDEQYF.

This rearrangement joins TRBV6-5 to TRBJ1-2; D unclear. The germline gives CDR1 MNHEY, CDR2 SVGAGI. The germline V and J ends were trimmed by 10 bases and 0 bases, with 12 bases remaining between them. The CDR3 length is 13 residues. The CDR3 nucleotides are TGTGCCACCCACCCGAGTACTAACTATGGCTACACCTTC. Translating it yields CATHPSTNYGYTF.

There are a few counts of this clonotype. V usage is TRBV20-1 and J usage is TRBJ2-5, with TRBD1 matching 9 bases. The CDR3 loop spans 20 amino acids. Looked up from germline, CDR1 is DFQATT and CDR2 is SNEGSKA (reference sequence). V was pared by 3 bases and J by 2 bases, with 22 bases of the junction left unmatched. The CDR3 loop is CSASRPPRDRVLSRQETQYF. The CDR3 nucleotides are TGCAGTGCTAGTCGTCCCCCCCGGGACAGGGTTCTAAGTCGGCAAGAGACCCAGTACTTC.

Points on this clonotype: One end of the junction fails to match germline, which may point to a read error. The rearrangement links TRBV12-3 or TRBV12-4 to TRBJ2-1; 8 positions match TRBD2. CDR3 length: 15 residues. Here the CDR3 reads CDSSNAGTSRSEQFF. For the CDR3, the DNA is TGTGACAGCAGCAACGCCGGGACTAGTAGATCTGAGCAGTTCTTC.

The V call is TRBV24-1, the J call TRBJ1-1; D not certain. V lost 3 bases, J lost 6 bases, and 7 bases lay in between. The V gene's germline CDR1 is KGHDR and CDR2 SFDVKD. The CDR3 loop spans 12 amino acids. CDR3 in amino acids: CATSDEGAEAFF. For the CDR3, the DNA is TGTGCCACCAGTGATGAAGGCGCTGAAGCTTTCTTT.

The chain employs TRBV5-1 and TRBJ1-2; TRBD1 is a possible D gene (5 bases). The CDR3 spans 15 residues. The V end lost 3 bases, the J end lost 2 bases, and 14 bases lay between the germline ends. Germline V lookup: CDR1 SGHRS, CDR2 YFSETQ. CDR3 DNA: TGCGCCAGCAGCTCTAGGACAAATCTAAACTATGGCTACACCTTC. This translates into CASSSRTNLNYGYTF.

This clonotype showed up just a few times. The CDR3 region is CASSPRDSSTDTQYF. CDR3 bases: TGTGCCAGCTCACCAAGGGATTCTAGCACAGATACGCAGTATTTT. V usage is TRBV18 and J usage is TRBJ2-3; no definite D call. The germline V gene encodes CDR1 KGHSH and CDR2 LQKENI. The V end was cut by 2 bases, the J end by 0 bases, with 9 bases between. This CDR3 region has 15 residues.

V usage is TRBV5-1 and J usage is TRBJ2-7, with TRBD2 matching over 7 bases. There are 13 residues in the CDR3. The germline CDR1 and CDR2 sequences are SGHRS and YFSETQ. V dropped 6 bases and J dropped 0; count of bases not matched to a gene: 3. The CDR3 DNA sequence: TGCGCCAGCACCGGGACTAACTCCTACGAGCAGTACTTC. Translating it yields CASTGTNSYEQYF.

This clonotype was counted only a few times. CDR3 nucleotides: TGTGCCAGCAGCAGAATAGCGGGAGTAAACGAGCAGTACTTC. The encoded protein is CASSRIAGVNEQYF. V usage is TRBV11-3 and J usage is TRBJ2-7; 9 nucleotides agree with TRBD2. Looked up from germline, CDR1 is SGHNT and CDR2 is YENEEA. The CDR3 length is 14 residues. Trimming took 5 bases from V and 5 from J; bases not matched to a gene: 7.

This clonotype was seen a handful of times. The rearrangement uses TRBV4-2 and TRBJ2-1, with 12 bases identical to TRBD2. The trim removed 4 bases at V and 2 bases at J, leaving 6 bases unmatched. The CDR3 has 17 amino acids. Germline CDR1 reads LGHNA; CDR2 reads YNFKEQ. The chain's CDR3 is CASSRPSGGVTYNEQFF. The CDR3 DNA sequence: TGTGCCAGCAGCCGGCCTAGCGGGGGGGTAACCTACAATGAGCAGTTCTTC.

This clonotype was recorded a few times. The J gene is TRBJ2-1, the V gene TRBV24-1; 13 bases align to TRBD2. Germline V gene sequence: CDR1 KGHDR, CDR2 SFDVKD. This CDR3 has 16 residues. J was trimmed by 8 bases and V by 3 bases; bases with no gene match: 6. CDR3 nucleotide sequence: TGTGCCACCAGTGATCGACTAGCGGGAGGTTACGATGAGCAGTTCTTC. Translation: CATSDRLAGGYDEQFF.

This chain connects TRBV4-3 to TRBJ1-1, with 7 positions matching TRBD1. This CDR3 is 15 amino acids long. The ends lost 0 bases at V and 3 bases at J; junction bases unmatched: 4. The germline V gene has CDR1 LGHNA and CDR2 YSLEER. Here the CDR3 reads CASSQDSRGDTEAFF. DNA of the CDR3: TGCGCCAGCAGCCAAGACAGCAGGGGGGACACTGAAGCTTTCTTT.

The gene calls are TRBV24-1 and TRBJ2-6; the D gene is possibly TRBD2 (5 bases). Germline CDR1 and CDR2: KGHDR and SFDVKD. CDR3 length: 16 amino acids. V dropped 4 bases and J dropped 7 bases, with 16 bases sitting between them. The CDR3 protein is CATSEPDSLGANVLTF. In DNA, the CDR3 is TGTGCCACCAGTGAGCCGGACTCCCTAGGAGCCAACGTCCTGACTTTC.

This chain links TRBV2 with TRBJ2-7, with D perhaps TRBD1 or TRBD2 (5 bases each). Trimming took 6 bases from V and 7 from J, leaving 13 bases between them. Germline lookup yields CDR1 SNHLY and CDR2 FYNNEI. The CDR3 spans 12 residues. The CDR3 region has the DNA TGTGCCAGCAGCAGCGGACAAGTGGAGCAGTACTTC. Translated, it gives CASSSGQVEQYF.

About this clonotype itself: At one of its ends the junction is not consistent with the germline gene, which may arise from a read error. The V gene is TRBV19, the J gene TRBJ2-7; tentative D call: TRBD1 (6 bases). The CDR3 is 14 amino acids. The germline gives CDR1 LNHDA, CDR2 SQIVND (reference sequence). In DNA form, the CDR3 reads TGTGTCAGTAGCTTCGGGACAACCCTATCCGAGCAGTACTTC. Its protein product is CVSSFGTTLSEQYF.

This clonotype was counted a few times. This chain connects TRBV6-4 to TRBJ2-2; D is unresolved. Germline V gives CDR1 MRHNA, CDR2 SNTAGT. Trimming removed 0 bases from V and 1 base from J, with 3 bases in between. The CDR3 spans 14 residues. This CDR3 reads CASSDSGNTGELFF. The CDR3 DNA is TGTGCCAGCAGTGACTCAGGGAACACCGGGGAGCTGTTTTTT.

This clonotype was seen more than once but under ten times. The rearrangement links TRBV12-3 or TRBV12-4 to TRBJ2-3, with TRBD2 identical over 7 bases. The CDR3 contains 15 residues. Trimming took 6 bases from V and 5 from J; bases not matched to a gene: 11. The CDR3: CASRGEGFLRDTQYF. CDR3 in DNA: TGTGCCAGCAGGGGGGAGGGTTTTCTGAGAGATACGCAGTATTTT.

This clonotype has ten or more counts. This chain joins TRBV7-6 and TRBJ2-3, with TRBD2 matching over 11 bases. Trimming at V came to 0 bases and at J to 2 bases, leaving 4 bases not matched to a gene. There are 17 residues in the CDR3. In germline, CDR1 is SGHVS, CDR2 FNYEAQ. CDR3 sequence (DNA): TGTGCCAGCAGCTTAGCGGCTAGCGGGGGGCACACAGATACGCAGTATTTT. This translates into CASSLAASGGHTDTQYF.

This clonotype turned up a few times. The rearrangement links TRBV7-3 to TRBJ2-2; D is ambiguous. The CDR3 covers 14 residues. Germline assignment: CDR1 SGHTA and CDR2 FQGTGA. Trimming took off 0 bases at V and 3 bases at J, with 5 bases between the two ends. This CDR3 reads CASSLTGDTGELFF. Here the CDR3 DNA reads TGTGCCAGCAGCTTAACAGGAGACACCGGGGAGCTGTTTTTT.

The J gene is TRBJ2-3, the V gene TRBV29-1, with 8 bases that match TRBD1. This CDR3 is 15 amino acids long. Germline CDR1 is SQVTM and CDR2 is ANQGSEA. With 4 bases clipped from V and 2 bases from J, the junction kept 8 bases outside the gene matches. CDR3 residues: CSVVGQGALTDTQYF. CDR3 nucleotides: TGCAGCGTTGTAGGCCAGGGGGCCCTCACAGATACGCAGTATTTT.

This clonotype occurred a few times. The V and J genes are TRBV9 and TRBJ2-1; 12 positions agree with TRBD2. The CDR3 consists of 17 residues. Germline V gene data show CDR1 as SGDLS and CDR2 as YYNGEE. J was trimmed by 2 bases and V by 2 bases; bases with no gene match: 5. This CDR3 reads CASSVTSGGSTYNEQFF. The DNA of the CDR3 is TGTGCCAGCAGCGTCACTAGCGGGGGGTCAACCTACAATGAGCAGTTCTTC. The whole variable domain, remainder taken from reference TRBV9 and TRBJ2-1, is DSGVTQTPKHLITATGQRVTLRCSPRSGDLSVYWYQQSLDQGLQFLIQYYNGEERAKGNILERFSAQQFPDLHSELNLSSLELGDSALYFCASSVTSGGSTYNEQFFGPGTRLTVL.

This clonotype turned up a few times. The chain uses TRBV6-5 and TRBJ1-5, with TRBD1 matching 11 bases. V dropped 5 bases and J dropped 0; count of bases not matched to a gene: 12. The CDR3 runs to 19 residues. Germline CDR1 MNHEY, CDR2 SVGAGI. The DNA for the CDR3 is TGTGCCAGCAGTAACCATGGACAGGGGGCCCGCTATAGCAATCAGCCCCAGCATTTT. This translates into CASSNHGQGARYSNQPQHF.

This clonotype was found a few times. The rearrangement uses TRBV12-3 or TRBV12-4 and TRBJ2-1, with 8 bases fitting TRBD2. CDR3 length equals 16 residues. J lost 5 bases, V lost 3 bases, and 9 bases had no gene match. The chain's CDR3 is CASSFSGAGGHNEQFF. For the CDR3, the DNA is TGTGCCAGCAGTTTCTCGGGGGCGGGGGGCCACAATGAGCAGTTCTTC.

This clonotype was recorded a few times. The chain recombines TRBV6-1 with TRBJ1-5; TRBD1 is a possible D gene (5 bases). Germline loops: CDR1 MNHNS, CDR2 SASEGT. The V gene lost 7 bases and the J gene lost 9 bases, with 22 bases spanning the gap. The CDR3 has 15 amino acids. In DNA form, the CDR3 reads TGTGCCAGCATGATAATGAGGTCGGGGGTCTGGCCCCAGCATTTT. Translation: CASMIMRSGVWPQHF.